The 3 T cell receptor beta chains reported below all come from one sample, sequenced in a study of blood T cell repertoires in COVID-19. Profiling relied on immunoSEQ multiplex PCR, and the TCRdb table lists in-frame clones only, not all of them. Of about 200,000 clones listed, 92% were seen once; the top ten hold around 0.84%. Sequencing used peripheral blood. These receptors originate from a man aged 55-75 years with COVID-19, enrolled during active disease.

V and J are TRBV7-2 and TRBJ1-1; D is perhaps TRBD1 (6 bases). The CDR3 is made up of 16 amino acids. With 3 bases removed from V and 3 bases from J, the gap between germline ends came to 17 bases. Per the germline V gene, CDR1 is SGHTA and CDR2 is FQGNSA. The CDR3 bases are TGTGCCAGCAGCTTGGCCCCCACAGGGATATACACTGAAGCTTTCTTT. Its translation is CASSLAPTGIYTEAFF. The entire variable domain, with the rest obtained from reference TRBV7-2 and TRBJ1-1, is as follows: GAGVSQSPSNKVTEKGKDVELRCDPISGHTALYWYRQSLGQGLEFLIYFQGNSAPDKSGLPSDRFSAERTGGSVSTLTIQRTQQEDSAVYLCASSLAPTGIYTEAFFGQGTRLTVV.

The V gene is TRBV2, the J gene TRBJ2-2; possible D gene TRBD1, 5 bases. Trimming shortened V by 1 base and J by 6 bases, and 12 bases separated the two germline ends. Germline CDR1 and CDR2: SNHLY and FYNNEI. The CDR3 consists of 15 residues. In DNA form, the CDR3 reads TGTGCCAGCAGTGAAGGGACAACGAGAGCCGGGGAGCTGTTTTTT. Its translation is CASSEGTTRAGELFF.

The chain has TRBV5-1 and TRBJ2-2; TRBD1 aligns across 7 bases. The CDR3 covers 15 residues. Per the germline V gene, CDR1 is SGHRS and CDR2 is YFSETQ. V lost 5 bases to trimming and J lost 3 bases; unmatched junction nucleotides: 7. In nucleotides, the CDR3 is TGCGCCAGCAGAGTTTACAGGGGAGACACCGGGGAGCTGTTTTTT. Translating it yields CASRVYRGDTGELFF.